Listed below are T cell receptor beta chains from one sample, sequenced in a study of vaccination effects on CD4 cells after COVID-19. No cognate antigen is known for these TCRs. Generated by immunoSEQ multiplex PCR, the TCRdb table keeps only in-frame clones and is missing some. Found here are 65,000 to 75,000 clones, about 67% of them singletons; the top ten hold around 1.5%. The source was CD4+ T cells from PBMCs cultured with HCoV-229E spike peptides, collected after COVID-19 vaccination. The source of these receptors is a human donor who received a COVID-19 vaccine. The CDR3 runs from the conserved cysteine through the conserved F or W. The D gene is left open where the match is weak. Some rows have no size entry. The others give once, few or many, or a class for an expanded clone.

>TRBV7-3|TRBJ2-1|TRBD2|NA
CASSSSGVAISSYNEQFF
TGTGCCAGCAGCTCTAGCGGGGTTGCCATTAGCTCCTACAATGAGCAGTTCTTC
>TRBV6-5|TRBJ1-2|NA|once
CASSYSNYGYTF
TGTGCCAGCAGTTACTCGAACTATGGCTACACCTTC
>TRBV27|TRBJ2-3|NA|NA
CASSLQNRGADTQYF
TGTGCCAGCAGTTTACAAAATAGGGGGGCAGATACGCAGTATTTT
>TRBV2|TRBJ1-6|NA|few
CASSPEMDHYNSPLHF
TGTGCCAGCAGTCCGGAGATGGACCACTATAATTCACCCCTCCACTTT
>TRBV2|TRBJ2-3|NA|NA
CASSWTPNTDTQYF
TGTGCCAGCAGTTGGACCCCTAACACAGATACGCAGTATTTT
>TRBV6-5|TRBJ1-1|NA|NA
CASSYRAVGRAFF
TGTGCCAGCAGTTACAGGGCGGTGGGGAGAGCTTTCTTT
>TRBV9|TRBJ2-5|TRBD1|NA
CASSARLPGQGRQETQYF
TGTGCCAGCAGCGCTAGATTACCGGGACAGGGACGCCAAGAGACCCAGTACTTC
>TRBV2|TRBJ2-3|NA|NA
CASSDGRPSTDTQYF
TGTGCCAGCAGTGACGGACGGCCTAGCACAGATACGCAGTATTTT
>TRBV18|TRBJ1-1|TRBD1|NA
CASSRAQGGLAFF
TGTGCCAGCTCACGGGCCCAGGGGGGGCTAGCTTTCTTT
>TRBV20-1|TRBJ1-2|TRBD1|once
CSATGTGGYTF
TGCAGTGCCACCGGGACAGGTGGCTACACCTTC
>TRBV6-6|TRBJ2-5|TRBD2|NA
CASSYSGGGGKETQYF
TGTGCCAGCAGTTACTCGGGCGGGGGGGGAAAGGAGACCCAGTACTTC
>TRBV7-6|TRBJ2-5|NA|NA
CASSSHGNSETQYF
TGTGCCAGCAGCTCCCATGGAAACTCGGAGACCCAGTACTTC
>TRBV7-3|TRBJ2-5|TRBD1|NA
CASSLRYWDREETQYF
TGTGCCAGCAGCTTAAGGTACTGGGACAGGGAAGAGACCCAGTACTTC
>TRBV28|TRBJ1-4|TRBD1|NA
CASSRDRATNEKLFF
TGTGCCAGCAGCCGGGACAGGGCGACTAATGAAAAACTGTTTTTT
>TRBV28|TRBJ1-6|TRBD1|NA
CASLDRDSPLHF
TGTGCCAGCCTGGACAGGGATTCACCCCTCCACTTT
>TRBV30|TRBJ2-2|NA|NA
CAWRDRYTGELFF
TGTGCCTGGAGGGACCGATACACCGGGGAGCTGTTTTTT
>TRBV9|TRBJ2-3|TRBD2|NA
CASSVGSLAGAADTQYF
TGTGCCAGCAGCGTAGGGTCACTAGCGGGGGCCGCAGATACGCAGTATTTT
>TRBV28|TRBJ1-2|NA|once
CASSFASNYGYTF
TGTGCCAGCAGTTTCGCATCTAACTATGGCTACACCTTC
>TRBV6-1|TRBJ1-5|NA|medium-sized
CASSAIYNSGPGNQPQHF
TGTGCCAGCAGTGCCATCTATAACTCGGGACCGGGCAATCAGCCCCAGCATTTT
>TRBV12-5|TRBJ1-5|TRBD1|few
CASGPGQGSQPQHF
TGTGCTAGTGGCCCGGGACAGGGGAGTCAGCCCCAGCATTTT
>TRBV5-4|TRBJ1-5|TRBD1|once
CASSSMTGTVGQPQHF
TGTGCCAGCAGCTCAATGACGGGGACAGTTGGTCAGCCCCAGCATTTT
>TRBV6-5|TRBJ1-1|TRBD1|NA
CASLTLGQGQSEAFF
TGTGCCAGCCTTACCCTGGGACAGGGACAAAGTGAAGCTTTCTTT
>TRBV7-3|TRBJ2-1|NA|NA
CASSLDGRDYNEQFF
TGTGCCAGCAGCTTAGACGGCAGAGACTACAATGAGCAGTTCTTC
>TRBV9|TRBJ2-3|TRBD2|NA
CASSVNWRGGRDTQYF
TGTGCCAGCAGCGTAAACTGGCGGGGGGGCCGGGATACGCAGTATTTT
>TRBV24-1|TRBJ2-3|NA|few
CATSDSRGAGDTQYF
TGTGCCACCAGTGATTCCCGGGGGGCCGGGGATACGCAGTATTTT
>TRBV11-3|TRBJ2-2|NA|NA
CASSLAGTRNTGELFF
TGTGCCAGCAGCTTAGCTGGGACAAGAAACACCGGGGAGCTGTTTTTT
>TRBV28|TRBJ1-4|NA|NA
CASSQAGSNEKLFF
TGTGCCAGCAGCCAAGCAGGGTCTAATGAAAAACTGTTTTTT
>TRBV5-1|TRBJ1-1|NA|few
CASRPTGTDGLAFF
TGCGCCAGCAGACCTACCGGGACGGACGGTTTAGCTTTCTTT
>TRBV19|TRBJ2-1|NA|NA
CASSSPYGDNNEQFF
TGTGCCAGTAGTTCCCCTTACGGGGATAACAATGAGCAGTTCTTC